This T cell receptor beta chain was identified in a study of T-cell reconstitution after alpha-beta-depleted transplantation in children. The library targeted TCRbeta and was prepared with unique molecular identifiers. TCRdb analysed the PCR reads with MiXCR anew, one entry per CDR3 protein. The repertoire holds some 490,000 distinct CDR3 sequences, with approximately 13% as singletons. CDR3 length equals 18 residues. Germline CDR1 reads LGHNA; CDR2 reads YNFKEQ. With 4 bases removed from V and 2 bases from J, the gap between germline ends came to 22 bases. The chain employs TRBV4-2 and TRBJ2-3; perhaps TRBD1 as D (6 bases). This sequence was found in a human donor who donated a stem cell graft to a child with combined immunodeficiency. The material was PBMCs from the stem cell graft donor, obtained from the stem cell graft. The chain's CDR3 is CASSRSARDKAPTDTQYF. In nucleotides, the CDR3 is TGTGCCAGCAGCCGAAGCGCCCGGGACAAGGCCCCCACAGATACGCAGTATTTT.